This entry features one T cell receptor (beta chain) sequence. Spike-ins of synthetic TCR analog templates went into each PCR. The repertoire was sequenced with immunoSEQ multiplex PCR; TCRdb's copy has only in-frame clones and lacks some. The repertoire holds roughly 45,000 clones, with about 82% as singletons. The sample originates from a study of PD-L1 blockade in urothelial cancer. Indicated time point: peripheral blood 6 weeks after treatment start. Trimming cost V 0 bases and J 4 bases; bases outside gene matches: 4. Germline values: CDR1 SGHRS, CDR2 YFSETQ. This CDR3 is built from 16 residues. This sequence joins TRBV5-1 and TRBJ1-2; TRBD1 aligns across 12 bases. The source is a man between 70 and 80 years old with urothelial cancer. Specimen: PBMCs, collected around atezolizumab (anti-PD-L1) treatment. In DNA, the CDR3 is TGCGCCAGCAGCTTGGCGGGGACAGGGGGCAGCTATGGCTACACCTTC. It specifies CASSLAGTGGSYGYTF.